This T cell receptor (beta chain) was sequenced during a study of CD8+CD57+ T cells in acquired aplastic anemia. About the research overall: Sorted CD4+ and CD8+ cells yielded 3 to 3.5 ug of DNA on average.

Study-wide results and caveats: Around 30 sequences, all CD8+ CDR3, were shared between patients and controls. Any difference that existed in CD8+ Simpson's diversity between patients and controls was not significant.

V lost 6 bases and J lost 14, with 19 bases in between. Germline values: CDR1 SEHNR, CDR2 FQNEAQ (reference sequence). The CDR3 is made up of 12 amino acids. Details on this clonotype: Its cognate antigen is unknown.

The template for TCR beta VDJ and CDR3 sequence profiling was genomic DNA. TCRdb reprocessed the reads via MiXCR and lists one record per CDR3 protein. Counted here are more than 150,000 distinct CDR3 sequences, 40% to 50% occurring once; the ten biggest clones make up 2.5% to 3.5%. The sample consisted of sorted CD4+, CD8+, or CD8+CD57+ T cells (not recorded which) from PBMCs. The rearrangement joins TRBV7-9 to TRBJ2-5; D tentatively reads TRBD1 or TRBD2 (6 bases each). The origin of this receptor is a human donor in good health. CDR3 region: CASSEERPGAYF. The CDR3 DNA reads as TGTGCCAGCAGTGAAGAGAGACCGGGGGCCTACTTC. The entire variable domain, with the rest obtained from reference TRBV7-9 and TRBJ2-5, is as follows: DTGVSQNPRHKITKRGQNVTFRCDPISEHNRLYWYRQTLGQGPEFLTYFQNEAQLEKSRLLSDRFSAERPKGSFSTLEIQRTEQGDSAMYLCASSEERPGAYFGPGTRLLVL.